The table lists the clone carrying this T cell receptor beta chain with a few counts. Antigen: not known. The entry originates in a study of Ad26.COV2.S vaccination and SARS-CoV-2 variants. Study at large: Doses of Ad26.COV2.S were injected into muscle once or twice, 56 days apart.

Treatment denoted: roughly 18 received Ad26.COV2.S at low or high dose, single or two shots; 5 received placebo; per-sample allocation not given. After the first vaccine or placebo injection, samples were drawn on day 63. Study outcomes and limitations: The TCR-based breadth and depth measures might underestimate overall T cell responses.

Repertoires were generated with immunoSEQ multiplex PCR, while TCRdb's copy carries only in-frame clones and drops some. The sample carries about 480,000 clones, about 83% recorded once. This specimen consisted of peripheral blood, obtained in a trial of Ad26.COV2.S vaccine versus placebo. This TCR was recovered from a person aged 18-60 years who received the Ad26.COV2.S COVID-19 vaccine or a placebo.

The CDR3 nucleotides read TGTGCCAGCAGTGAGGGACAGGCGGCGGGGGATACGCAGTATTTT. It yields the protein CASSEGQAAGDTQYF. The rearrangement uses TRBV6-1 and TRBJ2-3; 8 positions match TRBD1. The germline CDR1 and CDR2 sequences are MNHNS and SASEGT. The V and J ends lost 3 bases and 6 bases, in that order; junction bases with no gene match: 8. CDR3 length equals 15 residues.